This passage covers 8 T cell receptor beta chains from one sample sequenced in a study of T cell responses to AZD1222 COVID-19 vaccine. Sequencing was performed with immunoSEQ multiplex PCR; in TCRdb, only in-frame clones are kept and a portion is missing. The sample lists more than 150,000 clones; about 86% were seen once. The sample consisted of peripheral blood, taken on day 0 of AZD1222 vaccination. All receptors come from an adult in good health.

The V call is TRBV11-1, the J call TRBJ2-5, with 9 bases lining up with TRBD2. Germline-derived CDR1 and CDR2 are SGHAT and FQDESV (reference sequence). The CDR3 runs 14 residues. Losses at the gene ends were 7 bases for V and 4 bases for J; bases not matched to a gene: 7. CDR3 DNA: TGTGCCAGCACCATAGCGGGGGCTGGAGAGACCCAGTACTTC. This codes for CASTIAGAGETQYF.

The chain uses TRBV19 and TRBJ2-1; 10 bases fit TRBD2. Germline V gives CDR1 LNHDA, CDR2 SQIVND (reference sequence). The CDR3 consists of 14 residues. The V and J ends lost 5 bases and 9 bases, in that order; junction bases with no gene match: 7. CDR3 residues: CASSPRLAGTEQFF. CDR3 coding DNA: TGTGCCAGTAGTCCCCGACTAGCGGGTACTGAGCAGTTCTTC.

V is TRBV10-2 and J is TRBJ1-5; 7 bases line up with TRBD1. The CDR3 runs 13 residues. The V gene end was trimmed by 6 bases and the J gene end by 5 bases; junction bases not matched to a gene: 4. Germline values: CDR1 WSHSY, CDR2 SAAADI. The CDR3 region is CASSDRDYQPQHF. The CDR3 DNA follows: TGCGCCAGCAGCGACAGGGATTATCAGCCCCAGCATTTT.

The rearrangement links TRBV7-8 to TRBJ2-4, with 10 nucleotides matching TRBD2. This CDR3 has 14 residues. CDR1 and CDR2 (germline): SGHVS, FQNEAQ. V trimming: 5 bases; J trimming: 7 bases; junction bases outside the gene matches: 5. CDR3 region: CASSSSGRRNIQYF. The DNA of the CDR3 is TGTGCCAGCAGCAGTAGCGGGAGGAGGAACATTCAGTACTTC. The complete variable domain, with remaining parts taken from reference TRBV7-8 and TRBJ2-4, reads GAGVSQSPRYKVAKRGQDVALRCDPISGHVSLFWYQQALGQGPEFLTYFQNEAQLDKSGLPSDRFFAERPEGSVSTLKIQRTQQEDSAVYLCASSSSGRRNIQYFGAGTRLSVL.

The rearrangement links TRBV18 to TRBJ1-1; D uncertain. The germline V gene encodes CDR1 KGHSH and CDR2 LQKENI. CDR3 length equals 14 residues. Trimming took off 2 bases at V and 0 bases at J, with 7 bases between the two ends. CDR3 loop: CASSPIELNTEAFF. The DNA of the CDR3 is TGTGCCAGCTCACCAATTGAGCTGAACACTGAAGCTTTCTTT.

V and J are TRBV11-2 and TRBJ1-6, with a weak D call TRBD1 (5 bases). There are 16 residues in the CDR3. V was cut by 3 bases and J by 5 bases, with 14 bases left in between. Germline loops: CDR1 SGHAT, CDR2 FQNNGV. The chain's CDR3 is CASSFGRRGDNSPLHF. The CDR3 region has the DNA TGTGCCAGCAGCTTTGGACGCCGAGGGGATAATTCACCCCTCCACTTT. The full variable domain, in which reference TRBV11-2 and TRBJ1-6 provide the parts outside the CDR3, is EAGVAQSPRYKIIEKRQSVAFWCNPISGHATLYWYQQILGQGPKLLIQFQNNGVVDDSQLPKDRFSAERLKGVDSTLKIQPAKLEDSAVYLCASSFGRRGDNSPLHFGNGTRLTVT.

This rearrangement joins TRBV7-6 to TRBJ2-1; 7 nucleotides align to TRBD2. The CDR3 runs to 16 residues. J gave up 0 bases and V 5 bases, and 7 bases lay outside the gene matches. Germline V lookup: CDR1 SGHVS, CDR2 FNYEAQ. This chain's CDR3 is CASSPLTGGSYNEQFF. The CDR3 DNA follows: TGTGCCAGCAGCCCCCTAACGGGGGGCTCCTACAATGAGCAGTTCTTC.

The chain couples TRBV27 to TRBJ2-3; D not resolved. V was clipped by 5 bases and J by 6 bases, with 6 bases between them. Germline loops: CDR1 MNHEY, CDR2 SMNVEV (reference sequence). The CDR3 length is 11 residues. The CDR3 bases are TGTGCCAGCAGTAACGCGGATACGCAGTATTTT. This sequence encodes CASSNADTQYF.